This is a list of T cell receptor beta chains from one sample in a study of T cells in narcolepsy. Sequencing was performed with immunoSEQ multiplex PCR; in TCRdb, only in-frame clones are kept and a portion is missing. The sample records about 40,000 clones, approximately 89% being singletons. Sequenced: CD45RA- memory CD4+ T cells from PBMCs. These receptors came from a human donor with narcolepsy. Both conserved end residues are part of each CDR3. The order of the fields is CDR3 length, J gene, V gene, D gene, clone size, CDR3 DNA, CDR3 protein. D genes are given only for firm matches. Size is omitted from some rows. Given values are once, few, many or a class for expanded clones.

16,TRBJ2-7,TRBV5-5,NA,once,TGTGCCAGCAGTTCCGGGGGTGGCGGACCGGGCTACGAGCAGTACTTC,CASSSGGGGPGYEQYF
15,TRBJ1-5,TRBV18,TRBD1,NA,TGTGCCAGCTCACCCGGACAGGGGAGGGATCAGCCCCAGCATTTT,CASSPGQGRDQPQHF
12,TRBJ2-7,TRBV30,NA,NA,TGTGCCTGGAGTGCTGGCCTTTACGAGCAGTACTTC,CAWSAGLYEQYF
13,TRBJ2-2,TRBV7-3,NA,NA,TGTGCCAGCAGCGCAGAGGCCACCGGGGAGCTGTTTTTT,CASSAEATGELFF
14,TRBJ1-2,TRBV5-5,NA,NA,TGTGCCAGCAGCTTGCAACCCACAGCGGGTGGCTACACCTTC,CASSLQPTAGGYTF
11,TRBJ2-2,TRBV20-1,NA,once,TGCAGTGCGTCGCTGGCCGGGGAGCTGTTTTTT,CSASLAGELFF
16,TRBJ2-1,TRBV19,TRBD2,NA,TGTGCCAGTAGTATGAGGGCTAGCGGGGCCCTCGATGAGCAGTTCTTC,CASSMRASGALDEQFF
15,TRBJ2-7,TRBV12-5,TRBD1,NA,TGTGCTAGTGGTTTGGGGGGACAGGGATCCTACGAGCAGTACTTC,CASGLGGQGSYEQYF
13,TRBJ1-5,TRBV11-2,NA,NA,TGTGCCAGCAGCTTTCTAGGGAACCAGCCCCAGCATTTT,CASSFLGNQPQHF
14,TRBJ1-2,TRBV13,NA,once,TGTGCCAGCAGCCCGGAAGGGATGCCATCTCACTACACCTTC,CASSPEGMPSHYTF
14,TRBJ1-6,TRBV6-5,NA,once,TGTGCCAGCAGTGAGGTACAGGGTCGATCACCCCTCCACTTT,CASSEVQGRSPLHF
15,TRBJ2-7,TRBV6-5,TRBD2,NA,TGTGCCAGCAGTCTTCTGAGCGGGAGGGTACTCGAGCAGTACTTC,CASSLLSGRVLEQYF
14,TRBJ2-5,TRBV5-4,NA,NA,TGTGCCAGCAGCTTGGAACAGCGACAAGAGACCCAGTACTTC,CASSLEQRQETQYF
13,TRBJ1-2,TRBV6-1,TRBD1,NA,TGTGCCAGCAGTGGGGGGACAGGGTTTGGCTACACCTTC,CASSGGTGFGYTF
14,TRBJ2-3,TRBV7-8,NA,NA,TGTGCCAGCAGCTTAGGGCTACCCACAGATACGCAGTATTTT,CASSLGLPTDTQYF
15,TRBJ2-7,TRBV4-1,TRBD1,NA,TGCGCCAGCAGCCACCCGGGACAGGGGACCTACGAGCAGTACTTC,CASSHPGQGTYEQYF
14,TRBJ1-6,TRBV15,TRBD1,NA,TGTGCCACCAGCAGAGTGGACAGGGGTTCACCCCTCCACTTT,CATSRVDRGSPLHF
14,TRBJ1-1,TRBV6-1,NA,NA,TGTGCCAGCACTTCCCGGGACCCGGGGACTGAAGCTTTCTTT,CASTSRDPGTEAFF
20,TRBJ2-7,TRBV5-1,TRBD2,NA,TGCGCCAGCAGCCCTTCCGGGTTGACTAGCGGAACCCCCTCCCCGTGGGAGCAGTACTTC,CASSPSGLTSGTPSPWEQYF
14,TRBJ1-3,TRBV9,NA,once,TGCGCCAGCAGCGTGAGGGACTCTGGAAACACCATATATTTT,CASSVRDSGNTIYF
16,TRBJ2-1,TRBV11-3,TRBD1,few,TGTGCCAGCAGCCTCGCCGGGACAGCATTGTACAATGAGCAGTTCTTC,CASSLAGTALYNEQFF
17,TRBJ2-1,TRBV29-1,TRBD1,once,TGCAGCGTCTCAGGGGGCCGGTTGGACTATGTTAGGGATGAGCAGTTCTTC,CSVSGGRLDYVRDEQFF
16,TRBJ1-2,TRBV12-5,TRBD1,NA,TGTGCTAGTGGATCCGGGACAGGGGGCTTTAGCGTGGGCTACACCTTC,CASGSGTGGFSVGYTF
15,TRBJ1-6,TRBV5-1,NA,few,TGCGCCAGCAGCTCGGGACGGAGCGGAAACTCACCCCTCCACTTT,CASSSGRSGNSPLHF
18,TRBJ1-5,TRBV9,TRBD1,NA,TGTGCCAGCAGCCCAAATCCTCCCGGGACAGGGGGCAATCAGCCCCAGCATTTT,CASSPNPPGTGGNQPQHF
15,TRBJ2-7,TRBV6-5,TRBD1,NA,TGTGCCAGCAGTTACCCAAGGACAGGGGGGGTCGAGCAGTACTTC,CASSYPRTGGVEQYF
15,TRBJ2-6,TRBV14,NA,NA,TGTGCCAGCAGCCAAGGCGGATCTGGGGCCAACGTCCTGACTTTC,CASSQGGSGANVLTF
16,TRBJ1-4,TRBV11-3,NA,NA,TGTGCCAGCAGCTCCACTGACTCGGGGGGGAATGAAAAACTGTTTTTT,CASSSTDSGGNEKLFF
16,TRBJ2-1,TRBV5-1,TRBD1,NA,TGCGCCAGCAGGCGGCTCGGGACAGGGATATACAATGAGCAGTTCTTC,CASRRLGTGIYNEQFF
13,TRBJ1-1,TRBV10-2,NA,once,TGCGCCAGCAAAGACGGAGGGGACACTGAAGCTTTCTTT,CASKDGGDTEAFF
13,TRBJ2-2,TRBV7-2,NA,NA,TGTGCCAGCAGCTTAGTGGAGCCCGGGGAGCTGTTTTTT,CASSLVEPGELFF
12,TRBJ2-4,TRBV12-2,NA,NA,TGTGCAAGTCGCGCAGCCAAAAACATTCAGTACTTC,CASRAAKNIQYF
15,TRBJ2-1,TRBV4-1,NA,NA,TGCGCCAGCAGCCCAGACCTCAACTCCTACAATGAGCAGTTCTTC,CASSPDLNSYNEQFF
11,TRBJ2-1,TRBV6-5,TRBD1,NA,TGTGCCAGCAGCTCAGGGGGCTTGGTGGTCTTC,CASSSGGLVVF
13,TRBJ2-5,TRBV7-7,NA,NA,TGTGCCAGCAGCTCCGGTCCGGCGGAGACCCAGTACTTC,CASSSGPAETQYF
15,TRBJ2-2,TRBV29-1,NA,NA,TGCAGCGTTGAAGGGAGTTGGGGGAAGGCCGGGGAGCTGTTTTTT,CSVEGSWGKAGELFF
14,TRBJ2-2,TRBV18,NA,NA,TGTGCCAGCTCACTGACTCAGAACACCGGGGAGCTGTTTTTT,CASSLTQNTGELFF